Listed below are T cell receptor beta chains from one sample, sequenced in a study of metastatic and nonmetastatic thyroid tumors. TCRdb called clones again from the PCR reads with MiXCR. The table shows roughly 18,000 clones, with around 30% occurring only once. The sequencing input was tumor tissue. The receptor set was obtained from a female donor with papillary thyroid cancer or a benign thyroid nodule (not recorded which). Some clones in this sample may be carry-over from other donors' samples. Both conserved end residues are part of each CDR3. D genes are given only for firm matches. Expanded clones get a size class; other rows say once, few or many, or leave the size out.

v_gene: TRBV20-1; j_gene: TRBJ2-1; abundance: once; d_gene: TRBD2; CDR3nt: TGCAGTGCAAAGAGCGGGAGAGCCTACAATGAGCAGTTCTTC; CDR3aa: CSAKSGRAYNEQFF
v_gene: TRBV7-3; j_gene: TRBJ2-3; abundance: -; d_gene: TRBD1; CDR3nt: TGTGTCAGCAGCGCTACCTGGACAGGGGGAGATACGCAGTATTTT; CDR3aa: CVSSATWTGGDTQYF
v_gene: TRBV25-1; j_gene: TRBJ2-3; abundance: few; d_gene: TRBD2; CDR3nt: TGTGCCAGCAGTGAACCCCGGAAGGAGGTAGCGGGAACAACAGATACGCAGTATTTT; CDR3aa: CASSEPRKEVAGTTDTQYF
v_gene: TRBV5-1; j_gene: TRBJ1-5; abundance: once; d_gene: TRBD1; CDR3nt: TGCGCCAGCGGACCCGAGGGGGACAGGGGCCAGCCCCAGCATTTT; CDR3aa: CASGPEGDRGQPQHF
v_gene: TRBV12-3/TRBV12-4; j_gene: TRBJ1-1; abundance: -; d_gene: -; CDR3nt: TGTGCCATCAGTGAAGGACCATCCACTGAATCTTTCTTT; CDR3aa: CAISEGPSTESFF
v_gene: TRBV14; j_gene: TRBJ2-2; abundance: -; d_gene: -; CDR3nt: TGTGCCAGCAGCCGAGCCGGGCTGAACACCGGGGAGCTGTTTTTT; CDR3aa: CASSRAGLNTGELFF
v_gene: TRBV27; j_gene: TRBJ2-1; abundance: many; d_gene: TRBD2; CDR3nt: TGTGCCAGCAGTTTGAGAACTAGCGGGAGACCAAATACCTACAATGAACAGTTCTTC; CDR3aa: CASSLRTSGRPNTYNEQFF
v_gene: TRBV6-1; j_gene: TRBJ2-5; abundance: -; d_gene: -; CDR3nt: TGTGCCAACACACCGGAGACCCAGTACTTC; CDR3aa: CANTPETQYF
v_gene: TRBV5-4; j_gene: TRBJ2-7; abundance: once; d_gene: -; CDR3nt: TGTGCCAGCAAGGTTGGGGGCACCTACGAGCAGTACTTC; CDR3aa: CASKVGGTYEQYF
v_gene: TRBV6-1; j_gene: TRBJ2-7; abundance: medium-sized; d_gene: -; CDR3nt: TGTGCCAGCAGTGAATCGGCCTCCTACGAGCAGTACTTC; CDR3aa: CASSESASYEQYF
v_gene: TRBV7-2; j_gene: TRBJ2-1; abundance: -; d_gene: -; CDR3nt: TGTGCCAGCAGCTTAGCAGGCAAGGGTAGTATCGATGAGCAGTTCTTC; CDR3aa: CASSLAGKGSIDEQFF
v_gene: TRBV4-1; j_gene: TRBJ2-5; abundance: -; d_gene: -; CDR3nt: TGCGCCAGCAGCCAAGCCCAGGGTTCTTTGGAGACCCAGTACTTC; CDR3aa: CASSQAQGSLETQYF
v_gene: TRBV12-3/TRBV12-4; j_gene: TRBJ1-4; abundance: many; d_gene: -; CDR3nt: TGTGCCAGCAGTAACCTCAAAGGACAGCGTAATGAAAAACTGTTTTTT; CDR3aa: CASSNLKGQRNEKLFF
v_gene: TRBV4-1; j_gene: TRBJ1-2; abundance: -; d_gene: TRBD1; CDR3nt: TGCGCCAGCAGCCAAGCGTCAGGCAGGGGGAGCGGCTACACCTTC; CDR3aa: CASSQASGRGSGYTF
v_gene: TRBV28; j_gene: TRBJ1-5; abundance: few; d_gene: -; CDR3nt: TGTGCCAGCAGTTTTACCCACCTCCGGGACCTCAATCAGCCCCAGCATTTT; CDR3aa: CASSFTHLRDLNQPQHF
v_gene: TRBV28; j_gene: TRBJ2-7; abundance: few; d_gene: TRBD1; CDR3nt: TGTGCCAGCAGCCCCGGACAGGGCTACGAGCAGTACTTC; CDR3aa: CASSPGQGYEQYF
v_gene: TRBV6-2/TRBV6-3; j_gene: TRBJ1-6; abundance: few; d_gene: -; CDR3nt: TGTGCCAGCAAGTGGGCCAGCTCCTATAATTCACCCCTCCACTTT; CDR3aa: CASKWASSYNSPLHF
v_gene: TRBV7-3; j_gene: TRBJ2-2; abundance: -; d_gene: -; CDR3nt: TGTGCCAGCAGCTTAACGGACGAGGGGCCGGACGGGGAGCTGTTTTTT; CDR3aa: CASSLTDEGPDGELFF
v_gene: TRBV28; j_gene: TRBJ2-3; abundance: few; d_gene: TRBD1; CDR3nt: TGTGCCAGCCATCCTCAGGGGGCAGGGGGGTATACGCAGTATTTT; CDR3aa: CASHPQGAGGYTQYF
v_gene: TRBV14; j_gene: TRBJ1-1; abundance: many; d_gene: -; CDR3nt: TGTGCCAGCAGCCAGGGGGCGTACACTGAAGCTTTCTTT; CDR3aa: CASSQGAYTEAFF
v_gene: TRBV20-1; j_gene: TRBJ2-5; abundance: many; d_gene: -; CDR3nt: TGCAGTGCTCAAAGTCCCTACGAGCAAGAGACCCAGTACTTC; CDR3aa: CSAQSPYEQETQYF
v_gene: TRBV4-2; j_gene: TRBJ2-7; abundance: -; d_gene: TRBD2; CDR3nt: TGTGCCAGCAGCCTGTCCGGGACTAGCGGGCCAGAGCAGTACTTC; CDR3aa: CASSLSGTSGPEQYF
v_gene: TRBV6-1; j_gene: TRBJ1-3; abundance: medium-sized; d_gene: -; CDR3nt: TGTGCCAGCAGTGAGTCGCCGAGCTCTGGAAACACCATATATTTT; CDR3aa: CASSESPSSGNTIYF
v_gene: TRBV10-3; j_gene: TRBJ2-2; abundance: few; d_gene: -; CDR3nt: TGTGCCATCAGGGCTGTCGGAGCGGGTCCCACCGGGGAGCTGTTTTTT; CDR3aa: CAIRAVGAGPTGELFF
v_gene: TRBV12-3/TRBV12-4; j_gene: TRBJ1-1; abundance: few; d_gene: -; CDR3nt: TGTGCCAGCAGCGTCAAGGGGTATGCTGAAGATTTCTTT; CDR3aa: CASSVKGYAEDFF
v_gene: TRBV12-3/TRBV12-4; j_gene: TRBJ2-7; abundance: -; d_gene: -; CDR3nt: TGTGCCAGCAGTAGTGGTACCGACTACGAGCAGTACTTC; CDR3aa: CASSSGTDYEQYF